Following are 27 T cell receptor beta chains from one sample sequenced in a study of CD8 T cells in ankylosing spondylitis. Via MiXCR, TCRdb re-called the 5' RACE reads, giving one row per CDR3 protein. The top ten clones hold roughly 9% of a sample with 250,000 to 400,000 distinct CDR3 sequences, under 14% of them seen once. The sequencing sample was made of blood, either unsorted or a sorted T cell fraction (not recorded which). These receptors came from a female donor with ankylosing spondylitis or in good health (not recorded which).

In this sample, this clonotype turned up a few times. V and J are TRBV10-3 and TRBJ2-5, with 11 bases fitting TRBD1. CDR1 ENHRY and CDR2 SYGVKD come from the germline V gene. The CDR3 loop spans 14 amino acids. J was trimmed by 5 bases and V by 8 bases; bases with no gene match: 7. CDR3 loop: CAIASGQGVETQYF. The CDR3 DNA reads as TGTGCCATCGCCTCGGGACAGGGGGTCGAGACCCAGTACTTC.

Many counts were recorded for this clonotype. The DNA is omitted, as the CDR3 cannot be located on it reliably, and the CDR3 follows TCRdb's listing. The chain has TRBV30 and TRBJ1-2. CDR1 is GTSNPN, CDR2 SVGIG, per germline (reference sequence). The CDR3 extends over 12 residues, inclusive of both ends. This CDR3 is CAWSVSFAEGTF.

The chain is built from TRBV5-1 and TRBJ2-5, with TRBD1 matching over 7 bases. The V segment lost 5 bases and the J segment 5 bases; nucleotides outside the gene matches: 12. The CDR3 is 15 amino acids. In germline, CDR1 is SGHRS, CDR2 YFSETQ. In nucleotides, the CDR3 is TGCGCCAGCAGAATCAGGGACAGAGCCGGTGAGACCCAGTACTTC. This gives the protein CASRIRDRAGETQYF.

Ten or more counts support this clonotype. This chain links TRBV20-1 with TRBJ2-2; 11 bases are shared with TRBD2. V lost 2 bases and J lost 2; bases outside the gene matches: 7. This CDR3 is built from 17 residues. Germline values: CDR1 DFQATT, CDR2 SNEGSKA (reference sequence). CDR3 loop: CSARNSGRADNTGELFF. The DNA of the CDR3 is TGCAGTGCTAGAAATAGCGGGAGGGCCGATAACACCGGGGAGCTGTTTTTT.

This clonotype was observed at least ten times. The genes are TRBV29-1 and TRBJ1-3; D call uncertain. The CDR3 loop spans 14 amino acids. V shed 4 bases and J shed 4 bases, with 14 bases lying between them. Germline values: CDR1 SQVTM, CDR2 ANQGSEA. The CDR3 nucleotides are TGCAGCGTTGCACCGCATGGCATGGGAAACACCATATATTTT. Amino acids: CSVAPHGMGNTIYF. Complete variable domain (other parts from reference TRBV29-1 and TRBJ1-3): SAVISQKPSRDICQRGTSLTIQCQVDSQVTMMFWYRQQPGQSLTLIATANQGSEATYESGFVIDKFPISRPNLTFSTLTVSNMSPEDSSIYLCSVAPHGMGNTIYFGEGSWLTVV.

Points on this clonotype: This may be a read error: a much more frequent sequence differs by one nucleotide. The genes are TRBV29-1 and TRBJ1-2; D is uncertain. The length of the CDR3 is 11 residues. Germline V gene data show CDR1 as SQVTM and CDR2 as ANQGSEA. CDR3 bases: TGCAGCGCCCGGGAGGGCTATGGCGACACCTTC. The encoded protein is CSAREGYGDTF.

This clonotype was seen a single time. This chain links TRBV20-1 with TRBJ2-1; D gene ambiguous. V was cut by 5 bases and J by 8 bases, with 16 bases left in between. From germline, CDR1 is DFQATT and CDR2 SNEGSKA (reference sequence). The CDR3 consists of 13 residues. The CDR3, as DNA: TGCAGTGCTCTTCTGGGGATGTTCGATGAGCAGTTCTTC. Its protein product is CSALLGMFDEQFF.

CDR3 bases: TGTGCCAGCAGCTCCATTAGCGGGAGTTCCTACGAGCAGTACTTC. Translated: CASSSISGSSYEQYF. This chain links TRBV7-9 with TRBJ2-7; 9 nucleotides agree with TRBD2. This CDR3 spans 15 amino acids. V was clipped by 4 bases and J by 1 base; unmatched bases: 5. Germline-derived CDR1 and CDR2 are SEHNR and FQNEAQ (reference sequence).

This clonotype occurred a few times. J is TRBJ1-4 and V is TRBV28; D is possibly TRBD1 (6 bases). The CDR3 has 16 amino acids. In germline, CDR1 is MDHEN, CDR2 SYDVKM. Deletions cut 6 bases from V and 4 bases from J, with 18 bases between. CDR3 region: CASRSGMTGYNEKLFF. In DNA form, the CDR3 reads TGTGCCAGCAGGTCCGGCATGACAGGATATAATGAAAAACTGTTTTTT. The entire variable domain, with the rest obtained from reference TRBV28 and TRBJ1-4, is as follows: DVKVTQSSRYLVKRTGEKVFLECVQDMDHENMFWYRQDPGLGLRLIYFSYDVKMKEKGDIPEGYSVSREKKERFSLILESASTNQTSMYLCASRSGMTGYNEKLFFGSGTQLSVL.

There are many counts of this clonotype. This chain joins TRBV5-1 and TRBJ2-2; D gene ambiguous. Trimming removed 7 bases from V and 3 bases from J, with 4 bases in between. The CDR3 sequence is 11 residues long. Germline values: CDR1 SGHRS, CDR2 YFSETQ. CDR3 bases: TGCGCCAGCCGCGACACCGGGGAGCTGTTTTTT. Protein product: CASRDTGELFF.

The sample holds a few counts of this clonotype. The chain couples TRBV25-1 to TRBJ2-3; 10 bases align to TRBD2. The CDR3 is 16 residues long. V shed 6 bases, J shed 5 bases, and the junction held 11 bases outside the gene matches. Looked up from germline, CDR1 is MGHDK and CDR2 is SYGVNS. CDR3: CASSPGLAALKDTQYF. The DNA for the CDR3 is TGTGCCAGCAGCCCTGGACTAGCGGCCCTCAAAGATACGCAGTATTTT.

There are many counts of this clonotype. This chain uses TRBV5-1 with TRBJ1-1; weak D call: TRBD1 (6 bases). Trimming removed 1 base at V and 0 bases at J, with 10 bases between. This CDR3 is built from 15 residues. Germline CDR1 SGHRS, CDR2 YFSETQ. Here the CDR3 DNA reads TGCGCCAGCAGCTTGCAAGGGGACATGAACACTGAAGCTTTCTTT. Its translation is CASSLQGDMNTEAFF.

The chain links TRBV20-1 to TRBJ2-6; D is possibly TRBD1 (6 bases). This CDR3 is 16 amino acids long. The germline gives CDR1 DFQATT, CDR2 SNEGSKA (reference sequence). The germline V and J ends were trimmed by 3 bases and 2 bases, with 14 bases remaining between them. The CDR3 protein is CSASPSTGTGANVLTF. DNA for the CDR3: TGCAGTGCTAGCCCTTCTACAGGGACTGGGGCCAACGTCCTGACTTTC.

This chain joins TRBV6-6 and TRBJ2-7; D not resolved. The V end lost 2 bases, the J end lost 5 bases, and 7 bases lay between the germline ends. Per germline, CDR1 MNHNY and CDR2 SVGAGI (reference sequence). The CDR3 length is 12 residues. CDR3 loop: CASSYTRDEQYF. The CDR3 coding sequence is TGTGCCAGCAGTTACACCCGGGACGAGCAGTACTTC.

The rearrangement uses TRBV20-1 and TRBJ1-5, with D tentatively TRBD1 (6 bases). Between the trimmed V and J ends, which lost 4 bases and 3 bases, there was a span of 16 bases. The CDR3 totals 15 residues. The germline gives CDR1 DFQATT, CDR2 SNEGSKA (reference sequence). This CDR3 reads CSAIIRDNTNQPQHF. DNA of the CDR3: TGCAGTGCTATAATCCGGGACAACACCAATCAGCCCCAGCATTTT.

This clonotype appeared many times. The V gene is TRBV4-2, the J gene TRBJ1-3, with a weak D call TRBD1 (6 bases). CDR1 is LGHNA, CDR2 YNFKEQ, per germline. Deletions cut 3 bases from V and 2 bases from J, with 11 bases between. The CDR3 has 15 amino acids. This chain's CDR3 is CASSQDSEAGNTIYF. In DNA, the CDR3 is TGTGCCAGCAGCCAGGACAGTGAAGCTGGAAACACCATATATTTT.

CDR3: CSARGVQGERDGYTF. The DNA for the CDR3 is TGCAGTGCTAGAGGCGTCCAGGGGGAGAGGGATGGCTACACCTTC. The chain links TRBV20-1 to TRBJ1-2, with 7 positions matching TRBD1. CDR3 length: 15 amino acids. CDR1 is DFQATT, CDR2 SNEGSKA, per germline (reference sequence). V dropped 1 base and J dropped 6; count of bases not matched to a gene: 11.

This clonotype has ten or more counts. This chain connects TRBV7-8 to TRBJ1-2; TRBD1 aligns across 7 bases. CDR3 length: 18 residues. After removal of 2 bases from V and 4 bases from J, the junction contained 16 bases not matched to a gene. Germline V gene data show CDR1 as SGHVS and CDR2 as FQNEAQ. Here the CDR3 reads CASSLYGTVPRTGYGYTF. CDR3 sequence (DNA): TGTGCCAGCAGCTTATACGGGACAGTGCCAAGGACGGGCTATGGCTACACCTTC.

This clonotype was detected ten times or more. The CDR3 region is CASSLSGRSSYNSPLHF. CDR3 DNA: TGTGCCAGCAGCTTAAGCGGCAGAAGCTCCTATAATTCACCCCTCCACTTT. The rearrangement joins TRBV7-8 to TRBJ1-6; D gene ambiguous. The germline gives CDR1 SGHVS, CDR2 FQNEAQ. CDR3 length equals 17 residues. The V and J ends lost 2 bases and 0 bases respectively, with 11 bases between them.

This clonotype was detected ten times or more. This chain joins TRBV25-1 and TRBJ2-3; 9 positions agree with TRBD2. The junction had 11 bases not matched to a gene; V was cut back by 5 bases and J by 8 bases. Germline CDR1 is MGHDK and CDR2 is SYGVNS. This CDR3 comprises 15 residues. The DNA for the CDR3 is TGTGCCAGCAGTCTTGGAGCGGGGGGACCCGCTACGCAGTATTTT. Residues: CASSLGAGGPATQYF.

V and J are TRBV19 and TRBJ2-5; tentative D call: TRBD1 (5 bases). From germline, CDR1 is LNHDA and CDR2 SQIVND (reference sequence). The CDR3 is 14 residues long. With 6 bases removed from V and 3 bases from J, the gap between germline ends came to 14 bases. In DNA form, the CDR3 reads TGTGCCAGTAGCATAACGGGCAGGGAAGAGACCCAGTACTTC. Its protein is CASSITGREETQYF.

At least ten counts were recorded for this clonotype. This sequence joins TRBV5-1 and TRBJ2-2; the D is unclear. Per germline, CDR1 SGHRS and CDR2 YFSETQ. Trimming removed 4 bases at V and 2 bases at J, with 9 bases between. There are 14 residues in the CDR3. CDR3 coding DNA: TGCGCCAGCAGCGCCGGGCCAAACACCGGGGAGCTGTTTTTT. Translation gives CASSAGPNTGELFF. The variable domain in full, with the rest retrieved from reference TRBV5-1 and TRBJ2-2, is KAGVTQTPRYLIKTRGQQVTLSCSPISGHRSVSWYQQTPGQGLQFLFEYFSETQRNKGNFPGRFSGRQFSNSRSEMNVSTLELGDSALYLCASSAGPNTGELFFGEGSRLTVL.

This clonotype was picked up many times. The chain recombines TRBV5-1 with TRBJ2-1, with D unresolved. The CDR3 spans 13 residues. CDR1 is SGHRS, CDR2 YFSETQ, per germline. Trimming pared 7 bases from V and 1 base from J, leaving 9 bases between. CDR3 DNA sequence: TGCGCCAGCCGCGTTGGGTCCTACAATGAGCAGTTCTTC. Residues: CASRVGSYNEQFF.

The sample holds a few counts of this clonotype. This chain joins TRBV27 and TRBJ2-3; 8 bases map to TRBD2. Germline V gives CDR1 MNHEY, CDR2 SMNVEV (reference sequence). CDR3 size: 15 residues. Trimming removed 11 bases from V and 4 bases from J; junction bases left unmatched: 14. CDR3 sequence: CAVGVSGRISDTQYF. In DNA form, the CDR3 reads TGTGCCGTCGGAGTAAGCGGGAGAATCTCAGATACGCAGTATTTT.

There are many counts of this clonotype. V gene TRBV7-2 combines with J gene TRBJ2-4; unclear D gene. The CDR3 spans 13 residues. Germline V gene data show CDR1 as SGHTA and CDR2 as FQGNSA. V gave up 1 base and J gave up 9 bases, with 10 bases separating them. CDR3 in DNA: TGTGCCAGCAGCTTAGGTTCCGCGGCCATTCAGTACTTC. Encoded protein: CASSLGSAAIQYF. The full variable domain, with the rest looked up from reference TRBV7-2 and TRBJ2-4, is GAGVSQSPSNKVTEKGKDVELRCDPISGHTALYWYRQSLGQGLEFLIYFQGNSAPDKSGLPSDRFSAERTGGSVSTLTIQRTQQEDSAVYLCASSLGSAAIQYFGAGTRLSVL.

The table lists this clonotype with a few counts. The rearrangement joins TRBV6-1 to TRBJ1-1, with TRBD1 as a possible D gene (6 bases). The CDR3 is made up of 16 amino acids. Germline lookup yields CDR1 MNHNS and CDR2 SASEGT. Deletions cut 5 bases from V and 3 bases from J, with 19 bases between. The chain's CDR3 is CASSPRGGAGDTEAFF. CDR3 in DNA: TGTGCCAGCAGTCCCCGGGGGGGGGCAGGGGACACTGAAGCTTTCTTT.

In regard to this clonotype: This could be a read error, since a much larger clone is one nucleotide away. This sequence joins TRBV11-3 and TRBJ2-1; TRBD2 matches 7 bases. CDR1 and CDR2 (germline): SGHNT, YENEEA. The CDR3 sequence is 16 residues long. CDR3 amino acids: CVSSQGGGSHVNEQFF. Written as DNA, the CDR3 is TGTGTCAGCAGTCAGGGCGGGGGTTCCCACGTGAATGAGCAGTTCTTC.